This entry lists 22 T cell receptor beta chains sequenced from one sample in a study of blood T cell repertoires in COVID-19. Profiling relied on immunoSEQ multiplex PCR, and the TCRdb table lists in-frame clones only, not all of them. The data show about 240,000 clones, with more than 75% seen just once and 2.5% to 3.5% held by the top ten. Material: PBMCs or T cells enriched from blood (not recorded which). The receptors stem from a woman aged 35 to 49 with acute COVID-19.

The chain recombines TRBV5-3 with TRBJ1-6, with TRBD1 identical over 7 bases. TRBV5-3 is an ORF for which the function is uncertain. V shed 2 bases and J 3 bases; nucleotides not matched to a gene: 5. The CDR3 sequence is 16 residues long. The CDR3 sequence is CARSLNRDSYNSPLHF. The CDR3 DNA is TGTGCCAGAAGCTTAAACCGGGACAGCTATAATTCACCCCTCCACTTT.

V gene TRBV5-6 combines with J gene TRBJ1-2; perhaps TRBD1 as D (6 bases). Trimming removed 4 bases at V and 0 bases at J, with 13 bases between. CDR1 SGHDT and CDR2 YYEEEE come from the germline V gene. The CDR3 totals 15 residues. The CDR3 DNA reads as TGTGCCAGCAGCCCCCGGGACAACGCTAACTATGGCTACACCTTC. Translation gives CASSPRDNANYGYTF.

The J gene is TRBJ2-5, the V gene TRBV4-2; 8 nucleotides align to TRBD1. The CDR3 is made up of 14 amino acids. The junction had 7 bases not matched to a gene; V was cut back by 5 bases and J by 5 bases. CDR1 is LGHNA and CDR2 is YNFKEQ in the germline V gene. CDR3 nucleotides: TGTGCCAGCAGCAACTGGACAGGGCCGGAGACCCAGTACTTC. Protein product: CASSNWTGPETQYF.

The genes are TRBV5-5 and TRBJ1-5, with 10 bases identical to TRBD1. J gave up 6 bases and V 4 bases, and 7 bases lay outside the gene matches. The CDR3 runs to 15 residues. Germline V gene lookup returns CDR1 SGHKS and CDR2 YYEKEE (reference sequence). As DNA, the CDR3 is TGTGCCAGCAGCCCCGGGACAGGGGCGTTTCAGCCCCAGCATTTT. Translation gives CASSPGTGAFQPQHF.

The rearrangement joins TRBV4-1 to TRBJ2-3, with 10 bases lining up with TRBD2. J was trimmed by 4 bases and V by 0 bases; bases with no gene match: 10. The CDR3 length is 18 residues. The germline CDR1 and CDR2 sequences are MGHRA and YSYEKL. The CDR3 DNA reads TGCGCCAGCAGCCAAGATCTGGTGCTAGCGGGAGTGGCAGATACGCAGTATTTT. It translates to CASSQDLVLAGVADTQYF.

V is TRBV24-1 and J is TRBJ1-2, with a weak D call TRBD1 (5 bases). The germline V gene has CDR1 KGHDR and CDR2 SFDVKD. The CDR3 is 13 amino acids. V dropped 7 bases and J dropped 6 bases, with 14 bases sitting between them. This CDR3 reads CATRAQGRDGYTF. The CDR3 DNA reads as TGTGCCACCAGGGCCCAGGGTAGGGATGGCTACACCTTC.

CDR3 sequence: CATPQAFF. In DNA form, the CDR3 reads TGTGCCACCCCGCAGGCTTTCTTT. This sequence joins TRBV2 and TRBJ1-1; the D is unclear. Germline values: CDR1 SNHLY, CDR2 FYNNEI. The CDR3 spans 8 residues. Trimming left V 10 bases short and J 11 bases short, with 8 bases between.

J is TRBJ2-7 and V is TRBV3-1 (or the pseudogene TRBV3-2); 10 bases are a match to TRBD2. This CDR3 has 16 residues. The V gene's germline CDR1 is LGHDT and CDR2 YNNKEL (reference sequence). Germline trimming cut 1 base from V and 1 base from J; bases unmatched to any gene: 4. CDR3 protein: CASSQARAGGSYEQYF. The CDR3 DNA sequence: TGTGCCAGCAGCCAAGCTCGAGCGGGAGGGTCCTACGAGCAGTACTTC.

V and J are TRBV21-1 and TRBJ1-5; the table's TRBD1 call for D was not verified on the DNA. TRBV21-1 is annotated as a pseudogene. There are 17 residues in the CDR3. CDR3 sequence: CASSKGGTGDCNQPQHF. In DNA form, the CDR3 reads TGTGCCAGCAGCAAAGGGGGGACAGGAGATTGCAATCAGCCCCAGCATTTT.

J is TRBJ2-3 and V is TRBV3-1 (or the pseudogene TRBV3-2); 7 positions match TRBD2. Germline CDR1 and CDR2: LGHDT and YNNKEL (reference sequence). Trimming removed 4 bases from V and 2 bases from J; junction bases left unmatched: 21. The CDR3 is 20 residues long. The DNA for the CDR3 is TGTGCCAGCAGCCCGCGCACCCCAACTAGCGCCAGTACTTTCACAGATACGCAGTATTTT. It specifies CASSPRTPTSASTFTDTQYF.

The chain has TRBV5-1 and TRBJ2-5, with no clear D. Germline CDR1 reads SGHRS; CDR2 reads YFSETQ. CDR3 length equals 11 residues. V was cut by 5 bases and J by 2 bases, with 4 bases left in between. CDR3 bases: TGCGCCAGCAGTGCGCAAGAGACCCAGTACTTC. Translating it yields CASSAQETQYF.

The chain recombines TRBV30 with TRBJ1-2, with no clear D. Trimming took 0 bases from V and 2 from J, leaving 7 bases between them. The CDR3 spans 13 residues. Germline V CDR1 and CDR2: GTSNPN, SVGIG (reference sequence). The CDR3 protein is CAWSVLGNYGYTF. The CDR3 DNA follows: TGTGCCTGGAGTGTACTAGGGAACTATGGCTACACCTTC.

The J gene is TRBJ2-1, the V gene TRBV27; D is ambiguous. This CDR3 has 16 amino acids. CDR1 is MNHEY, CDR2 SMNVEV, per germline (reference sequence). Trimming shortened V by 3 bases and J by 7 bases, and 19 bases separated the two germline ends. This CDR3 is CASSFKSQVRWNEQFF. The CDR3 region has the DNA TGTGCCAGCAGTTTCAAGTCTCAAGTCCGGTGGAATGAGCAGTTCTTC.

The CDR3 spells CASSLARSSYNEQFF. The CDR3 DNA sequence: TGTGCCAGCAGCTTAGCCCGGAGCTCCTACAATGAGCAGTTCTTC. V is TRBV7-9 and J is TRBJ2-1; D not resolved. Trimming cost V 0 bases and J 0 bases, with 6 bases left between them. From germline, CDR1 is SEHNR and CDR2 FQNEAQ (reference sequence). CDR3 length equals 15 residues. The whole variable domain, remainder taken from reference TRBV7-9 and TRBJ2-1, is DTGVSQNPRHKITKRGQNVTFRCDPISEHNRLYWYRQTLGQGPEFLTYFQNEAQLEKSRLLSDRFSAERPKGSFSTLEIQRTEQGDSAMYLCASSLARSSYNEQFFGPGTRLTVL.

This rearrangement joins TRBV6-5 to TRBJ2-5; 10 bases map to TRBD2. The length of the CDR3 is 15 residues. Germline CDR1 and CDR2: MNHEY and SVGAGI. J gave up 3 bases and V 2 bases, and 3 bases lay outside the gene matches. In DNA form, the CDR3 reads TGTGCCAGCAGTTACGGACTAGCGGAAGAAGAGACCCAGTACTTC. Translated: CASSYGLAEEETQYF.

This clone was seen a single time. The V call is TRBV27, the J call TRBJ2-3; a weak D match, TRBD2 (6 bases). The length of the CDR3 is 14 residues. The germline CDR1 and CDR2 sequences are MNHEY and SMNVEV (reference sequence). V gave up 6 bases and J gave up 1 base, with 11 bases separating them. CDR3 DNA sequence: TGTGCCAGCAGCCAAAGACTAGGCACAGATACGCAGTATTTT. Protein sequence: CASSQRLGTDTQYF.

V usage is TRBV25-1 and J usage is TRBJ1-2; a possible D gene is TRBD1 (6 bases). The CDR3 totals 13 residues. From germline, CDR1 is MGHDK and CDR2 SYGVNS. Trimming stripped 8 bases from V and 3 bases from J, with 13 bases between. The CDR3 region is CASQGPGDYGYTF. Written as DNA, the CDR3 is TGTGCCAGCCAAGGCCCAGGGGACTATGGCTACACCTTC.

V usage is TRBV29-1 and J usage is TRBJ2-1; 8 bases match TRBD2. After removal of 1 base from V and 2 bases from J, the junction contained 7 bases not matched to a gene. The CDR3 runs 16 residues. CDR1 SQVTM and CDR2 ANQGSEA come from the germline V gene. CDR3 bases: TGCAGCGTTGAAGGGGGAGCGGGAGCAGCCTACAATGAGCAGTTCTTC. As protein: CSVEGGAGAAYNEQFF.

This clone has only a few counts. This sequence joins TRBV7-2 and TRBJ1-2; 7 nucleotides align to TRBD1. The germline V gene has CDR1 SGHTA and CDR2 FQGNSA. V gave up 0 bases and J gave up 4 bases; unmatched junction bases: 2. The CDR3 loop spans 14 amino acids. CDR3 residues: CASSLAGTAYGYTF. The CDR3 coding sequence is TGTGCCAGCAGCTTAGCAGGGACAGCCTATGGCTACACCTTC.

This chain links TRBV7-2 with TRBJ1-1; D not certain. The length of the CDR3 is 14 residues. Germline assignment: CDR1 SGHTA and CDR2 FQGNSA. The V end was cut by 2 bases, the J end by 3 bases, with 10 bases between. CDR3 DNA sequence: TGTGCCAGCAGCTTAACCCGGGGTCACACTGAAGCTTTCTTT. Its protein product is CASSLTRGHTEAFF.

This chain joins TRBV11-2 and TRBJ2-7, with 7 bases lining up with TRBD1. Trimming removed 5 bases from V and 3 bases from J; junction bases left unmatched: 10. Germline CDR1 SGHAT, CDR2 FQNNGV. This CDR3 comprises 15 residues. The CDR3 here is CASSPRARQGYEQYF. In DNA, the CDR3 is TGTGCCAGCAGCCCAAGAGCACGACAGGGCTACGAGCAGTACTTC.

This clone was seen only once. Other nucleotide sequences in the sample specify the same CDR3. CDR3: CASSLTGGNQPQHF. As DNA, the CDR3 is TGCGCCAGCAGCTTGACAGGGGGCAATCAGCCCCAGCATTTT. This chain uses TRBV5-1 with TRBJ1-5, with 7 nucleotides matching TRBD1. This CDR3 has 14 amino acids. J lost 2 bases, V lost 1 base, and 0 bases had no gene match. The germline CDR1 and CDR2 sequences are SGHRS and YFSETQ.